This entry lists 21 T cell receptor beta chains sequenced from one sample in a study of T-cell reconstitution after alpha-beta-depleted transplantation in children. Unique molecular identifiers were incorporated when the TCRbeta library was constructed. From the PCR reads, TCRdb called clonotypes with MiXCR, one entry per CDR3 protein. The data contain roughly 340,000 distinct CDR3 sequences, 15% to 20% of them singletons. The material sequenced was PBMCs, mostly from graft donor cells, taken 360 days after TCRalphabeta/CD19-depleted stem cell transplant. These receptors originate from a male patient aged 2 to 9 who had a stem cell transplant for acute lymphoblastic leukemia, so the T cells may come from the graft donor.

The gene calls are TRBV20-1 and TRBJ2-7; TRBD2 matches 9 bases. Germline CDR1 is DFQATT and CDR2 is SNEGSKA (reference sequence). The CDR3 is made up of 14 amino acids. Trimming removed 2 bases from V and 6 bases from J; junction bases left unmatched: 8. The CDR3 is CSARRAGGPIEQYF. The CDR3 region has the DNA TGCAGTGCTAGACGGGCGGGAGGGCCGATCGAGCAGTACTTC.

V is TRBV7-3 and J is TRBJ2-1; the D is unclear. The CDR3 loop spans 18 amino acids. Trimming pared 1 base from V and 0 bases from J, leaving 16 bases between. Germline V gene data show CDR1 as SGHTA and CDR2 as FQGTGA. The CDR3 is CASSLKGPLLRSYNEQFF. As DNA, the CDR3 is TGTGCCAGCAGCTTAAAGGGTCCATTACTCCGCTCCTACAATGAGCAGTTCTTC.

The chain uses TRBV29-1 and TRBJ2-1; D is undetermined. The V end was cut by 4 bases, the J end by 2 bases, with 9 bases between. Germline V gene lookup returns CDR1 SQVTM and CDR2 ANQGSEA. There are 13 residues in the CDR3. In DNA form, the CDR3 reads TGCAGCGTTGGTTGGCGTCCCTACAATGAGCAGTTCTTC. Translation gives CSVGWRPYNEQFF.

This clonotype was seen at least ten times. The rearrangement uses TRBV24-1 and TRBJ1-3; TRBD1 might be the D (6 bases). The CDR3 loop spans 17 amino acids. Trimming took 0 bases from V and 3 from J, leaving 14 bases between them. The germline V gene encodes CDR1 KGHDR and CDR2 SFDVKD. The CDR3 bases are TGTGCCACCAGTGATTTGCCTACCGGGACATATGGAAACACCATATATTTT. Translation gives CATSDLPTGTYGNTIYF.

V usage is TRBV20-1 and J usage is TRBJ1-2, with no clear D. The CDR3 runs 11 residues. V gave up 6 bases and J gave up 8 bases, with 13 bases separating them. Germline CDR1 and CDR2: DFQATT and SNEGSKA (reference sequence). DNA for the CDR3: TGCAGTGCCCTCTCTTTAGCAGGCTACACCTTC. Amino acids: CSALSLAGYTF.

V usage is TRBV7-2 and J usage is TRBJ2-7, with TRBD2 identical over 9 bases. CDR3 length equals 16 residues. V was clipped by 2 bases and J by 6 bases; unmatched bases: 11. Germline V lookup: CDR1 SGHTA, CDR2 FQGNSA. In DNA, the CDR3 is TGTGCCAGCAGCTTAATCGGGGCGGGAGGGCGATTCGAGCAGTACTTC. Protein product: CASSLIGAGGRFEQYF.

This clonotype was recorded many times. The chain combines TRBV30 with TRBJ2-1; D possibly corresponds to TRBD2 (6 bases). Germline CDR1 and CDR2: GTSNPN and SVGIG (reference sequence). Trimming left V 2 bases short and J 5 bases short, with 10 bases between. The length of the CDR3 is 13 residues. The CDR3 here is CAWSRDWDNEQFF. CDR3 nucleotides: TGTGCCTGGAGTAGGGACTGGGACAATGAGCAGTTCTTC. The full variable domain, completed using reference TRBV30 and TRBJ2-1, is SQTIHQWPATLVQPVGSPLSLECTVEGTSNPNLYWYRQAAGRGLQLLFYSVGIGQISSEVPQNLSASRPQDRQFILSSKKLLLSDSGFYLCAWSRDWDNEQFFGPGTRLTVL.

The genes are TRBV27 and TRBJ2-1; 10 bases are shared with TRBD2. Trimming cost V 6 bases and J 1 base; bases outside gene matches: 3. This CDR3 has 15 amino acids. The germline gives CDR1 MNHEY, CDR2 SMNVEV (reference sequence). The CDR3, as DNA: TGTGCCAGCAGCAAGCGGGAGGGTTCCTACAATGAGCAGTTCTTC. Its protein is CASSKREGSYNEQFF.

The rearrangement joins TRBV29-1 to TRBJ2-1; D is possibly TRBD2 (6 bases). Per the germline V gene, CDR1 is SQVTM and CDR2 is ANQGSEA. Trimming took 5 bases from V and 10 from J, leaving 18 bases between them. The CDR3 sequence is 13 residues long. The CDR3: CSVTIAAPGEQFF. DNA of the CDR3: TGCAGCGTTACCATAGCGGCCCCGGGGGAGCAGTTCTTC.

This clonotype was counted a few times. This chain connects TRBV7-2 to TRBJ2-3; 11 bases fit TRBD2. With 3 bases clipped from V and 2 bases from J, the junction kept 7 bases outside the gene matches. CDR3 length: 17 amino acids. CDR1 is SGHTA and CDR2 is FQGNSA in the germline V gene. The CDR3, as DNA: TGTGCCAGCAGCTTTCCATTAGCGGGAGGGCCCACAGATACGCAGTATTTT. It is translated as CASSFPLAGGPTDTQYF.

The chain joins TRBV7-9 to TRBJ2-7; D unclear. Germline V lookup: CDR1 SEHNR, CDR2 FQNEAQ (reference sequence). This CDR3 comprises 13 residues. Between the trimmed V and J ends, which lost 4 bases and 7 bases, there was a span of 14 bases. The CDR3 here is CASSSIPGVEQYF. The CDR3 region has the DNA TGTGCCAGCAGCTCTATCCCCGGCGTTGAGCAGTACTTC.

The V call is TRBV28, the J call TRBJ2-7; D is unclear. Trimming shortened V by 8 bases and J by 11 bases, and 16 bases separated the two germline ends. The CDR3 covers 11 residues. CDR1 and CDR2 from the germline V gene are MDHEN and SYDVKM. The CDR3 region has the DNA TGTGCCAGCCGTGGGCAGGCTATTAAGTACTTC. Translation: CASRGQAIKYF.

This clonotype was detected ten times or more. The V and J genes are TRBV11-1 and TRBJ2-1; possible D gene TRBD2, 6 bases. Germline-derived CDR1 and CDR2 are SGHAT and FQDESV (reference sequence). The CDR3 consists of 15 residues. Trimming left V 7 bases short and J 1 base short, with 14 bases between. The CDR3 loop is CASKRDGGSYNEQFF. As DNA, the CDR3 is TGTGCCAGCAAAAGAGATGGGGGGTCCTACAATGAGCAGTTCTTC.

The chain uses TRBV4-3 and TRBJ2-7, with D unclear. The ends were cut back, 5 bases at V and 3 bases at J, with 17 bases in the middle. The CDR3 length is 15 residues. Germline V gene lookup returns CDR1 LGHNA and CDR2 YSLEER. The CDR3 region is CASSYQFQSSYEQYF. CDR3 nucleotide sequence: TGCGCCAGCAGCTATCAATTTCAGAGTAGCTACGAGCAGTACTTC.

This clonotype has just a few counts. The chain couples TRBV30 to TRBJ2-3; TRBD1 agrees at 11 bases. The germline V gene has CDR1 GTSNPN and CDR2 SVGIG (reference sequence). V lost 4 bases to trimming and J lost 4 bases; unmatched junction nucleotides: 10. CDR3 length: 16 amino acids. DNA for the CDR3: TGTGCCTGGACCCCCGGGACAGGGGGTGCGGCAGATACGCAGTATTTT. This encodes CAWTPGTGGAADTQYF.

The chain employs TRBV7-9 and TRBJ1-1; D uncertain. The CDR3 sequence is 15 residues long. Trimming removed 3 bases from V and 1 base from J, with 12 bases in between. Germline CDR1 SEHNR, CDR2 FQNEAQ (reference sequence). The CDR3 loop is CASSFGPLGNTEAFF. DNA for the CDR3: TGTGCCAGCAGCTTCGGCCCCCTCGGGAACACTGAAGCTTTCTTT.

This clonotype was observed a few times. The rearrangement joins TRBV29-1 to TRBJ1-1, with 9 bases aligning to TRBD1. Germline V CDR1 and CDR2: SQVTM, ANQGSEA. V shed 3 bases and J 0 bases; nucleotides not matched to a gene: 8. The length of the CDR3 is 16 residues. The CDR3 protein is CSVERGDRAMNTEAFF. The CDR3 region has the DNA TGCAGCGTTGAGCGGGGGGACAGGGCCATGAACACTGAAGCTTTCTTT.

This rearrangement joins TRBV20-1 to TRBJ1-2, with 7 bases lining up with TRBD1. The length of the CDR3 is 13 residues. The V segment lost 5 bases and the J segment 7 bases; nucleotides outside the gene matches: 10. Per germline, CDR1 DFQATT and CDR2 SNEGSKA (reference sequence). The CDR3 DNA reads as TGCAGTGCTCACAGGGGCCTCAGGATTGGCTACACCTTC. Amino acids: CSAHRGLRIGYTF.

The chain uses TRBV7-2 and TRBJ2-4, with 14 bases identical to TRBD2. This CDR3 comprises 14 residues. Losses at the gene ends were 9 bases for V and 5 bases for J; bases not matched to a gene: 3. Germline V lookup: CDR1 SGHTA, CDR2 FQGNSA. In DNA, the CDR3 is TGTGCCAGTGGGACTAGCGGGAGTCAAAACATTCAGTACTTC. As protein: CASGTSGSQNIQYF.

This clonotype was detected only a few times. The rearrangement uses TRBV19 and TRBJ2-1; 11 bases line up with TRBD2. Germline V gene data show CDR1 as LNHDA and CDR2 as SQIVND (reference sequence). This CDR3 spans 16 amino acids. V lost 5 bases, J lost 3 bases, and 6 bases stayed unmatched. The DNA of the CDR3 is TGTGCCAGTAGTCCCTTAGCGGGAGGGCACTACAATGAGCAGTTCTTC. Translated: CASSPLAGGHYNEQFF. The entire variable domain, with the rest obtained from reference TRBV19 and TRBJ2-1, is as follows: DGGITQSPKYLFRKEGQNVTLSCEQNLNHDAMYWYRQDPGQGLRLIYYSQIVNDFQKGDIAEGYSVSREKKESFPLTVTSAQKNPTAFYLCASSPLAGGHYNEQFFGPGTRLTVL.

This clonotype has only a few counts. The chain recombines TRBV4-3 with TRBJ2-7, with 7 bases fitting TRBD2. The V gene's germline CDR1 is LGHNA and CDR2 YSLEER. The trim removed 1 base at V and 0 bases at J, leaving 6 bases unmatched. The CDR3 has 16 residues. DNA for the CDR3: TGCGCCAGCAGCCAAGGGACTAGGATTGCCTCCTACGAGCAGTACTTC. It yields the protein CASSQGTRIASYEQYF.